The clone carrying this TCR beta chain was counted between two and nine times. Unmatched junction bases numbered 3, after V lost 3 bases and J lost 2 bases. The CDR3 loop spans 14 amino acids. The V gene's germline CDR1 is LNHDA and CDR2 SQIVND (reference sequence). Only in-frame clones appear in the TCRdb table, and some are missing; sequencing was by immunoSEQ multiplex PCR. The data hold 150,000 to 200,000 clones, with roughly 85% observed a single time. This sample was included in a study of blood T cell repertoires in COVID-19. Overall study: COVID-19 samples collected from the United States, Italy and Spain covered acute and convalescent phases.

Sequencing was done on a sample of peripheral blood. The chain recombines TRBV19 with TRBJ2-7, with 8 bases fitting TRBD1. This clonotype originated in a human donor in a cohort sampled during active COVID-19. CDR3 sequence (DNA): TGTGCCAGTAGTATCACAGGGGGAACCTACGAGCAGTACTTC. This encodes CASSITGGTYEQYF. Full variable domain (remainder filled in from reference TRBV19 and TRBJ2-7): DGGITQSPKYLFRKEGQNVTLSCEQNLNHDAMYWYRQDPGQGLRLIYYSQIVNDFQKGDIAEGYSVSREKKESFPLTVTSAQKNPTAFYLCASSITGGTYEQYFGPGTRLTVT.